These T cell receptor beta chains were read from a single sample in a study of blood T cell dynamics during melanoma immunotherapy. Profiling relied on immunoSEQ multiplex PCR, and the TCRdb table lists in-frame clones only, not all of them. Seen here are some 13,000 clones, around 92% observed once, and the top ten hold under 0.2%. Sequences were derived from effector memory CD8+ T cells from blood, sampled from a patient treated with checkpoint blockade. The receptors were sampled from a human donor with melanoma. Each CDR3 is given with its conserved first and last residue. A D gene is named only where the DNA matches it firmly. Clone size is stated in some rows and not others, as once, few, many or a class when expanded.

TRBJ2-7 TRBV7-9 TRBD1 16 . CASSLESDRGAYEQYF TGTGCCAGCAGCTTAGAATCGGACAGGGGAGCCTACGAGCAGTACTTC
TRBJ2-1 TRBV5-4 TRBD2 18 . CASSSRLAGGSSYNEQFF TGTGCCAGCAGCTCAAGACTAGCGGGAGGGAGCTCCTACAATGAGCAGTTCTTC
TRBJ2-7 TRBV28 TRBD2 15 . CASSFRGGGSYEQYF TGTGCCAGCAGTTTCCGAGGCGGGGGCTCCTACGAGCAGTACTTC
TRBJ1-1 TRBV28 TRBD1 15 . CASSFEDRINTEAFF TGTGCCAGCAGTTTCGAGGACAGGATCAACACTGAAGCTTTCTTT
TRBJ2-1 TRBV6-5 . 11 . CASSYLNEQFF TGTGCCAGCAGTTATTTGAATGAGCAGTTCTTC
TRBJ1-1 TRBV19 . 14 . CASRQGLGNTEAFF TGTGCCAGTAGGCAGGGGTTGGGAAACACTGAAGCTTTCTTT
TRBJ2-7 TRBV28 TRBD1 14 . CASCDRDRSYEQYF TGTGCCAGCTGTGACAGGGATAGGTCCTACGAGCAGTACTTC
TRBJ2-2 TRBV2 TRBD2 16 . CAIPLRRELGTGELFF TGTGCCATCCCCCTGCGGCGGGAGCTTGGAACCGGGGAGCTGTTTTTT
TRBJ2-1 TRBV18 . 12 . CASSPPVQKQFF TGTGCCAGCTCACCACCTGTGCAGAAGCAGTTCTTC
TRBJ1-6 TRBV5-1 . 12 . CASSLGGGPLHF TGCGCCAGCAGCTTGGGAGGGGGACCCCTCCACTTT
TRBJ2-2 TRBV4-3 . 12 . CASSQVSEELFF TGCGCCAGCAGCCAAGTCAGCGAAGAGCTGTTTTTT
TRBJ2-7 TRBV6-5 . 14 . CASSYGGSLNEQYF TGTGCCAGCAGTTACGGGGGCTCTCTGAACGAGCAGTACTTC
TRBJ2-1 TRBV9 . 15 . CASSVAGVNYNEQFF TGTGCCAGCAGCGTAGCGGGAGTGAACTACAATGAGCAGTTCTTC
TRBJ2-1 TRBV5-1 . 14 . CASSLDAARDEQFF TGCGCCAGCAGCTTGGATGCGGCTAGGGATGAGCAGTTCTTC
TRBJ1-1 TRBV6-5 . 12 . CASSYPGAEAFF TGTGCCAGCAGTTACCCGGGGGCTGAAGCTTTCTTT
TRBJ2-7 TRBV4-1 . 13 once CASSQQGGYEQYF TGCGCCAGCAGCCAACAGGGGGGCTACGAGCAGTACTTC
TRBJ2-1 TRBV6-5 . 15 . CASSTRPQGYNEQFF TGTGCCAGCAGTACCCGCCCCCAGGGGTACAATGAGCAGTTCTTC
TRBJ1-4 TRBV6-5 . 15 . CASSYGLGSGEKLFF TGTGCCAGCAGTTACGGTCTGGGATCCGGTGAAAAACTGTTTTTT
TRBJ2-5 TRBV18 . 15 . CASSLDSRVVETQYF TGTGCCAGCTCACTGGACAGTCGGGTAGTAGAGACCCAGTACTTC
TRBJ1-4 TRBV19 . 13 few CASSIWVNEKLFF TGTGCCAGTAGTATTTGGGTGAATGAAAAACTGTTTTTT
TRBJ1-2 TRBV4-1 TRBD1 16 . CASSQVLGQGVYGYTF TGCGCCAGCAGCCAAGTTCTTGGACAGGGCGTCTATGGCTACACCTTC
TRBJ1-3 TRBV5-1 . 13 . CASSEQGRNTIYF TGCGCCAGCAGCGAACAGGGTAGAAACACCATATATTTT
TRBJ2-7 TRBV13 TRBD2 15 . CASSLRLAGDYEQYF TGTGCCAGCAGCCTCAGACTAGCGGGAGACTACGAGCAGTACTTC
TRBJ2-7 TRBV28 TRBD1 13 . CASSWGQGYEQYF TGTGCCAGCAGTTGGGGACAGGGGTACGAGCAGTACTTC
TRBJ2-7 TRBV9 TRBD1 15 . CASSVGGTGGYEQYF TGTGCCAGCAGCGTAGGCGGGACAGGTGGCTACGAGCAGTACTTC
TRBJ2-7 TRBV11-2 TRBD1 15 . CASSFSRGPSYEQYF TGTGCCAGCAGCTTCAGCAGGGGGCCCTCCTACGAGCAGTACTTC
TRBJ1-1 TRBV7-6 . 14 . CASSLVAANTEAFF TGTGCCAGCAGCTTAGTAGCAGCTAACACTGAAGCTTTCTTT
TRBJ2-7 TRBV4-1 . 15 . CASSQIPQGSYEQYF TGCGCCAGCAGCCAAATCCCCCAAGGGTCGTACGAGCAGTACTTC
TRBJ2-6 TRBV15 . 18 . CATEPVGRALRGANVLTF TGTGCCACCGAACCGGTCGGCAGGGCCCTCCGTGGGGCCAACGTCCTGACTTTC
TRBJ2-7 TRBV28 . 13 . CASSLGGGAEQYF TGTGCCAGCAGTTTAGGAGGGGGCGCCGAGCAGTACTTC
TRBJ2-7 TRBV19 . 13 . CAGNGLSPYEQYF TGTGCCGGGAACGGACTATCCCCCTACGAGCAGTACTTC
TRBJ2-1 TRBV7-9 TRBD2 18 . CASSSGTSGRGAYNEQFF TGTGCCAGCAGCTCCGGGACTAGCGGGAGGGGGGCCTACAATGAGCAGTTCTTC